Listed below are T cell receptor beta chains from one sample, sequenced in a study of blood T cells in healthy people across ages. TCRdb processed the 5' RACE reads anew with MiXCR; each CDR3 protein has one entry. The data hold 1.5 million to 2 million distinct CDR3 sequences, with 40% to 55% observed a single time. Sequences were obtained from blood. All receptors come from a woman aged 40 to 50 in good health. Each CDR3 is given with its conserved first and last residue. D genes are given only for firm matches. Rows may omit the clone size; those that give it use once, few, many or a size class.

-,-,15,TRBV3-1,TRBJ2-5,TGTGCCAGCAGCCAAGCGGCGGGGCCCCAAGAGACCCAGTACTTC,CASSQAAGPQETQYF
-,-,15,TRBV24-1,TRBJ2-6,TGTGCCACCTGCGACCCCAGGGCCGGGGCCAACGTCCTGACTTTC,CATCDPRAGANVLTF
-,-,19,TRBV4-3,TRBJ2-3,TGCGCCAGCAGCCAAGATCTGGGGGCGGGCCGCCCTGGCACAGATACGCTGTATTTT,CASSQDLGAGRPGTDTLYF
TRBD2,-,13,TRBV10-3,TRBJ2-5,TGTGCCATCAGGCGGGCTAGCGGGGGGGTTCAGTACTTC,CAIRRASGGVQYF
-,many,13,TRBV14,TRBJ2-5,TGCGCCAGCAGCCAAGTAAGGGGAGAGACCCAGTACTTC,CASSQVRGETQYF
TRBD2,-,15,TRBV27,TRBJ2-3,TGTGCCAGCAGTTTTAGCGGGGGGGGCTCAGATACGCAGTATTTT,CASSFSGGGSDTQYF
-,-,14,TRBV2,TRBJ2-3,TGTGCCAGCAGTGTTCGAGGTATCACAGATACGCAGTATTTT,CASSVRGITDTQYF
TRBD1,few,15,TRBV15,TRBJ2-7,TGTGCCACCAGCAGAGGACAGGGGGGATCCTACGAGCAGTACTTC,CATSRGQGGSYEQYF
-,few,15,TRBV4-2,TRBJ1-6,TGTGCCAGCAGCCAACAATCAGGGGATAATTCACCCCTCCACTTT,CASSQQSGDNSPLHF
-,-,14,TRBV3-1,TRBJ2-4,TGTGCCAGCAGCCAAAAGCGGGTCCAAAACATTCAGTACTTC,CASSQKRVQNIQYF
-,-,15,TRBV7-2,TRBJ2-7,TGTGCCAGCAGCTTAGCGCGGCGGACCTCCTACGAGCAGTACTTC,CASSLARRTSYEQYF
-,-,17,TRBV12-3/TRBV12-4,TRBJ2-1,TGTGCCAGCAGCCAGGGGCCTAACGAGCTCTCCTACAATGAGCAGTTCTTC,CASSQGPNELSYNEQFF
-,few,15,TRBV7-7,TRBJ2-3,TGTGCTAGCAGCCCGGGACTGGCGAACACAGATACGCAGTATTTT,CASSPGLANTDTQYF
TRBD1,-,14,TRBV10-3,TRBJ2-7,TGTGCCATCAGCCCCCGGGACAGCTCCTACGAGCAGTACTTC,CAISPRDSSYEQYF
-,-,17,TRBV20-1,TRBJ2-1,TGCAGTGCTAGAGATGTGTTAGCCTCTAGCTCCTACAATGAGCAGTTCTTC,CSARDVLASSSYNEQFF
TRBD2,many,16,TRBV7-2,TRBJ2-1,TGTGCCAGCAGCTTAGACCCAGCGGGGGCATACAATGAGCAGTTCTTC,CASSLDPAGAYNEQFF
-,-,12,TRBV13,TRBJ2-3,TGTGCCAGCAGCTGGATATCAGTTACGCAGTATTTT,CASSWISVTQYF
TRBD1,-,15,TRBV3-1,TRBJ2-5,TGTGCCAGCAGCCGTCTGGACAGGGGTGAAGAGACCCAGTACTTC,CASSRLDRGEETQYF
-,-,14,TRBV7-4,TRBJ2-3,TGTGCCAGCAGCCCTTTGGGGTTCGCAGATACGCAGTATTTT,CASSPLGFADTQYF
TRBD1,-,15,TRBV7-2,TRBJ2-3,TGTGCCAGCAGCTCCCGGGCAGGGGGTCGAGATACGCAGTATTTT,CASSSRAGGRDTQYF
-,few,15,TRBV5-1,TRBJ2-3,TGCGCCAGCAGCTTGGGGGCCACCTCGGGTAATACGCAGTATTTT,CASSLGATSGNTQYF
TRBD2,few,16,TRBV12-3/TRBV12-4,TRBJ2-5,TGTGCCAGCTGGGGGGCGGGGGGCGAACTACAAGAGACCCAGTACTTC,CASWGAGGELQETQYF
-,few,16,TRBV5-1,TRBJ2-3,TGCGCCAGCAGCTTGAAGGGGCCGGGCCCCACAGATACGCAGTATTTT,CASSLKGPGPTDTQYF
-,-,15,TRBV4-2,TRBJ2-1,TGTGCCAGCAGCCCTACGGAGGGGGACTACAATGAGCAGTTCTTC,CASSPTEGDYNEQFF
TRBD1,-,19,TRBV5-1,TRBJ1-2,TGCGCCAGCAGCTTCCTATCAAATACCGGGACAGGGGGAGTATATGGCTACACCTTC,CASSFLSNTGTGGVYGYTF
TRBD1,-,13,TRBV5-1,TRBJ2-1,TGCGCCAGCAGCGTGACAGGGGTCAATGAGCAGTTCTTC,CASSVTGVNEQFF
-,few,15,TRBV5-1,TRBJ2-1,TGCGCCAGCAGCTTGGCCGCCTCGATGGGGGATGAGCAGTTCTTC,CASSLAASMGDEQFF
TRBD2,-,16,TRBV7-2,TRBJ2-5,TGTGCCAGCGGCTTACTGGGAGGGCGGTTGTCGGGAGAGCAGTACTTC,CASGLLGGRLSGEQYF
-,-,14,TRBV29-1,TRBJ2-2,TGCAGCGTTGGGGGGCAGACGAACACCGGGGAGCTGTTTTTT,CSVGGQTNTGELFF
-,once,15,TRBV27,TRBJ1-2,TGTGCCAGCAGTTTATTGGGGGGTACCATCCATGGCTACACCTTC,CASSLLGGTIHGYTF
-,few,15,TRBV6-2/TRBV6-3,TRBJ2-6,TGTGCCAGCAGTCCACATGACTCTGGGGCCAACGTCCTGACTTTC,CASSPHDSGANVLTF
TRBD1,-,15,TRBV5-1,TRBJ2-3,TGCGCCAGCAGCTTGACAGGGGGCTTGCCGGATACGCAGTATTTT,CASSLTGGLPDTQYF
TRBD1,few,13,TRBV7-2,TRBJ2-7,TGTGCCAGCAGCTTAGGGACAGGGCCCGAGCAGTACTTC,CASSLGTGPEQYF
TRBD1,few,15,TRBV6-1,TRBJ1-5,TGTGCCAGTAGAGAGACAGGGTATTCTAATCAGCCCCAGCATTTT,CASRETGYSNQPQHF
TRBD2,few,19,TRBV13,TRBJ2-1,TGTGCCAGCAGCCAATTAGCGGGGACTAGCGGGGGGCACTACAATGAGCAGTTCTTC,CASSQLAGTSGGHYNEQFF
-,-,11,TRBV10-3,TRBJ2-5,TGTGCCATAGGACAGCAAGAGACCCAGTACTTC,CAIGQQETQYF
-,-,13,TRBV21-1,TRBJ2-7,TGTGCCAGCAACAGCCAGTCCCCCTACGAGCAGTACTTC,CASNSQSPYEQYF
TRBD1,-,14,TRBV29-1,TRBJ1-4,TGCAGCGTAGGACAGGGGCCGAGTAATGAAAAATTGTTTTTT,CSVGQGPSNEKLFF
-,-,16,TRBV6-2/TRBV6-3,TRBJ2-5,TGTGCCAGCTCGAGGCTGAGACTCCCTCCTCATCAGACCCAGTACTTC,CASSRLRLPPHQTQYF